Listed here is a single T cell receptor beta chain. Its antigen is unknown. UMI-tagged TRB cDNA libraries were built via 5' RACE. For each CDR3 protein, TCRdb gives one entry from its re-call of the 5' RACE reads, without DNA. The specimen's table records more than 100,000 distinct CDR3 sequences. The sample originates from a study of CXCR3-negative and CXCR3-positive naive CD8 T cells. Findings and limits, study-wide: In both naive subsets diversity was comparably high, whereas memory CD8+ cells showed much lower diversity. Naive cells that were CXCR3-negative or CXCR3-positive used TRBV-TRBJ genes alike, while memory cells diverged. A higher hydrophobicity marked the TRB CDR3s of CXCR3-positive naive cells versus CXCR3-negative naive cells.

This CDR3 is 15 amino acids long. Germline-derived CDR1 and CDR2 are SGHKS and YYEKEE (reference sequence). Definition of naive CD8+ T cells rested on a CD45RO-CCR7+CD27+CD95- profile. The sequenced sample consisted of naive CXCR3+ CD8+ T cells from blood. The subset was: CD45RO-CCR7+CD27+CD95- naive CD8+ T cells expressing CXCR3 (TNR3+). The source is a human donor in good health. Some clones in this sample may be carry-over from other donors' samples. The chain couples TRBV5-5 to TRBJ1-1; without DNA, the TCRdb call of TRBD1 cannot be checked. The CDR3 spells CASSLRAGVNTEAFF. Full variable domain (rest looked up from reference TRBV5-5 and TRBJ1-1): DAGVTQSPTHLIKTRGQQVTLRCSPISGHKSVSWYQQVLGQGPQFIFQYYEKEERGRGNFPDRFSARQFPNYSSELNVNALLLGDSALYLCASSLRAGVNTEAFFGQGTRLTVV.